This is a list of T cell receptor beta chains from one sample in a study of Tregs in tolerant kidney transplant recipients. This table comes from immunoSEQ multiplex PCR, and its TCRdb copy is limited to in-frame clones, with some not included. The table lists fewer than 95,000 clones, 93% of them singletons. Sequences were derived from CD4+ T cells from blood (PBMCs), sampled 12 months after the transplant. All receptors derive from a human patient who received a combined kidney and bone marrow transplant. T cells may partly derive from the graft donor. CDR3s include the opening cysteine and the closing phenylalanine or tryptophan. Each record gives: V gene, J gene, D gene, clone size, CDR3 protein, CDR3 DNA. The D gene is left open where the match is weak. Rows may omit the clone size; those that give it use once, few, many or a size class.

TRBV27	TRBJ1-6	-	-	CASSLVGRGYNSPLHF	TGTGCCAGCAGTTTAGTGGGCAGGGGTTATAATTCCCCCCTCCACTTT
TRBV10-3	TRBJ2-3	-	-	CAISETSRAWERRGTDTQYF	TGTGCCATCAGTGAGACTAGCCGGGCATGGGAGAGGAGAGGCACAGATACGCAGTATTTT
TRBV11-3	TRBJ2-3	TRBD2	-	CASSVSGGARTDTQYF	TGTGCCAGCAGCGTTAGCGGGGGGGCTCGGACAGATACGCAGTATTTT
TRBV4-1	TRBJ2-1	-	once	CASSQVAATTYNEQFF	TGCGCCAGCAGCCAAGTAGCCGCGACCACCTACAATGAGCAGTTCTTC
TRBV6-1	TRBJ1-2	TRBD1	-	CASRRTGVKNYGYTF	TGTGCCAGCAGGCGGACAGGTGTTAAGAACTATGGCTACACCTTC
TRBV7-7	TRBJ2-5	TRBD2	-	CASSRAGVQETQYF	TGTGCCTCGAGCAGAGCGGGGGTACAAGAAACCCAGTACTTC
TRBV7-2	TRBJ2-7	-	-	CASSLGGGSSYEQYF	TGTGCCAGCAGCTTAGGTGGGGGGAGCTCCTACGAGCAGTACTTC
TRBV30	TRBJ2-5	TRBD2	-	CAWSGGGGETQYF	TGTGCCTGGAGCGGGGGGGGAGGAGAGACCCAGTACTTC
TRBV6-6	TRBJ1-2	-	-	CASSGPPGYTF	TGTGCCAGCAGTGGCCCTCCTGGCTACACCTTC
TRBV7-2	TRBJ1-3	-	-	CASSLRAQLSGNTIYF	TGTGCCAGCAGCTTAAGAGCACAGCTCTCTGGAAACACCATATATTTT
TRBV19	TRBJ2-4	-	once	CATLQPRGAKNIQYF	TGTGCCACCTTACAGCCGAGGGGGGCCAAAAACATTCAGTACTTC
TRBV6-5	TRBJ2-7	TRBD1	-	CASSRQGYHEQYF	TGTGCCAGCAGTAGACAGGGTTACCACGAGCAGTACTTC
TRBV5-4	TRBJ1-4	TRBD1	-	CASSLGQGASEKLFF	TGTGCCAGCAGCTTGGGACAGGGGGCCAGTGAAAAACTGTTTTTT